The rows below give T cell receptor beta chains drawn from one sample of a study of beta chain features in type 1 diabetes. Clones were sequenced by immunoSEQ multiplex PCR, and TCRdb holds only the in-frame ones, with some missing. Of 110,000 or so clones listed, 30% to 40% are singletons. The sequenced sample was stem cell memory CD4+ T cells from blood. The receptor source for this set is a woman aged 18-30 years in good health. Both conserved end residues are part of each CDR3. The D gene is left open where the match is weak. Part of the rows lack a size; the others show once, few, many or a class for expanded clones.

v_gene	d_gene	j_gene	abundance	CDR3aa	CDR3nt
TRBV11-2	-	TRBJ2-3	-	CASSPLSGVMGDTQYF	TGTGCCAGCAGCCCCCTTTCAGGGGTAATGGGAGATACGCAGTATTTT
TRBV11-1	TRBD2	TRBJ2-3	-	CASSLTIAGASDTQYF	TGTGCCAGCAGCTTGACCATAGCGGGAGCCTCAGATACGCAGTATTTT
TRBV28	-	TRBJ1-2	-	CASPPRHRNDYGYTF	TGTGCCAGCCCCCCCAGGCACAGGAACGACTATGGCTACACCTTC
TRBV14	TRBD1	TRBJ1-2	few	CASSPRTGGYGYTF	TGTGCCAGCAGCCCTAGGACAGGCGGCTATGGCTACACCTTC
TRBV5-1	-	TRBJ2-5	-	CASSLPGQETQYF	TGCGCCAGCAGCTTGCCGGGACAAGAGACCCAGTACTTC
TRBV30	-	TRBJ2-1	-	CAWRMRGRGSGEQFF	TGTGCCTGGAGAATGAGGGGGAGAGGGTCAGGGGAGCAGTTCTTC
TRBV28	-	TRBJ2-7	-	CASRTGVVYEQYF	TGTGCCAGCAGGACGGGGGTCGTCTACGAGCAGTACTTC
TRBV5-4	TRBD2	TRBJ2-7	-	CASSLGWSGGYEQYF	TGTGCCAGCAGCTTGGGGTGGAGCGGGGGCTACGAGCAGTACTTC
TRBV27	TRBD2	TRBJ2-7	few	CASSSGLAGSYEQYF	TGTGCCAGCAGTTCCGGACTAGCGGGATCCTACGAGCAGTACTTC
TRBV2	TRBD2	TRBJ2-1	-	CASISLAGSYNEQFF	TGTGCCAGCATTTCCCTAGCGGGATCCTACAATGAGCAGTTCTTC
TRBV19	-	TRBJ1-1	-	CASSLTGFTEAFF	TGTGCCAGTAGTTTAACAGGGTTCACTGAAGCTTTCTTT